The 21 T cell receptor beta chains reported below all come from one sample, sequenced in a study of T cell changes during pregnancy in multiple sclerosis. Data came from immunoSEQ multiplex PCR; TCRdb stores just in-frame clones and leaves some out. The sample includes 45,000 to 60,000 clones, 75% to 95% of them seen just once. The material was peripheral blood, obtained after pregnancy. The receptors come from a female donor in good health, enrolled as a control in a pregnancy study.

The chain combines TRBV2 with TRBJ2-7, with a weak D call TRBD1 (6 bases). The V and J ends lost 7 bases and 2 bases respectively, with 12 bases between them. Germline loops: CDR1 SNHLY, CDR2 FYNNEI. The CDR3 length is 13 residues. This CDR3 reads CASTRNRAYEQYF. The DNA of the CDR3 is TGTGCCAGCACTCGTAACAGGGCCTACGAGCAGTACTTC. Supplemented by reference TRBV2 and TRBJ2-7, the full variable domain reads EPEVTQTPSHQVTQMGQEVILRCVPISNHLYFYWYRQILGQKVEFLVSFYNNEISEKSEIFDDQFSVERPDGSNFTLKIRSTKLEDSAMYFCASTRNRAYEQYFGPGTRLTVT.

The rearrangement joins TRBV5-4 to TRBJ2-5; D may be TRBD1 (5 bases). The CDR3 contains 11 residues. CDR1 is SGHNT and CDR2 is YYREEE in the germline V gene (reference sequence). V lost 8 bases and J lost 5, with 10 bases in between. CDR3 region: CASGAVETQYF. For the CDR3, the DNA is TGTGCCAGTGGGGCCGTGGAGACCCAGTACTTC.

The rearrangement joins TRBV28 to TRBJ1-5; TRBD1 is a possible D gene (5 bases). The V end was cut by 8 bases, the J end by 0 bases, with 11 bases between. CDR3 length: 14 amino acids. The germline gives CDR1 MDHEN, CDR2 SYDVKM. The CDR3 spells CASVQAYSNQPQHF. The CDR3 region has the DNA TGTGCCAGCGTACAGGCTTATAGCAATCAGCCCCAGCATTTT.

The DNA of the CDR3 is TGTGCCAGCAGCTTCCAGGGGAGAGCTGAAGCTTTCTTT. Its protein product is CASSFQGRAEAFF. V gene TRBV11-2 combines with J gene TRBJ1-1; maybe TRBD1 (6 bases). This CDR3 has 13 residues. The germline V and J ends were trimmed by 3 bases and 6 bases, with 11 bases remaining between them. CDR1 is SGHAT and CDR2 is FQNNGV in the germline V gene.

This chain connects TRBV5-1 to TRBJ2-2, with 9 positions matching TRBD1. There are 16 residues in the CDR3. The germline gives CDR1 SGHRS, CDR2 YFSETQ. Trimming at V came to 1 base and at J to 6 bases, leaving 7 bases not matched to a gene. Here the CDR3 reads CASSLTGQGSAGELFF. The CDR3 DNA follows: TGCGCCAGCAGCTTGACGGGACAGGGTTCGGCCGGGGAGCTGTTTTTT.

The rearrangement joins TRBV5-1 to TRBJ1-4, with unresolved D. Between the trimmed V and J ends, which lost 4 bases and 3 bases, there was a span of 13 bases. CDR3 length: 15 amino acids. From germline, CDR1 is SGHRS and CDR2 YFSETQ. DNA for the CDR3: TGCGCCAGCAGCCCAACGAGGCCGGCTAATGAAAAACTGTTTTTT. As protein: CASSPTRPANEKLFF.

The V and J genes are TRBV21-1 and TRBJ1-2; TRBD1 is the table's D call, not checked against the DNA. TRBV21-1 is a documented pseudogene. The CDR3 runs 16 residues. CDR3 amino acids: CASSKLRTGGDYGYTF. As DNA, the CDR3 is TGTGCCAGCAGCAAACTCCGGACAGGGGGTGACTATGGCTACACCTTC.

The table lists this clone with a few counts. The rearrangement links TRBV6-6 to TRBJ1-4, with 8 bases that match TRBD1. The germline CDR1 and CDR2 sequences are MNHNY and SVGAGI (reference sequence). Trimming cost V 4 bases and J 7 bases; bases outside gene matches: 5. CDR3 length: 14 amino acids. The CDR3 DNA reads as TGTGCCAGCAGTTTCCGGGACAGGCGTGAAAAACTGTTTTTT. Residues: CASSFRDRREKLFF.

The chain has TRBV7-9 and TRBJ1-2; 7 positions agree with TRBD1. Looked up from germline, CDR1 is SEHNR and CDR2 is FQNEAQ (reference sequence). V gave up 5 bases and J gave up 7 bases; unmatched junction bases: 7. The length of the CDR3 is 13 residues. CDR3 in amino acids: CASSQDRAGGYTF. Written as DNA, the CDR3 is TGTGCCAGCAGCCAAGACAGGGCTGGTGGCTACACCTTC.

The V call is TRBV5-1, the J call TRBJ2-5, with 9 bases aligning to TRBD1. V dropped 3 bases and J dropped 5; count of bases not matched to a gene: 5. Germline V gene data show CDR1 as SGHRS and CDR2 as YFSETQ. The CDR3 covers 14 residues. The CDR3 loop is CASSSLGQGETQYF. CDR3 DNA sequence: TGCGCCAGCAGCTCCCTTGGACAGGGGGAGACCCAGTACTTC.

This clone appeared a few times. The CDR3 loop reads CASTTDTEAFF. CDR3 coding DNA: TGTGCCAGCACCACAGACACTGAAGCTTTCTTT. The gene calls are TRBV9 and TRBJ1-1; no definite D call. CDR3 length equals 11 residues. CDR1 is SGDLS and CDR2 is YYNGEE in the germline V gene. With 6 bases removed from V and 3 bases from J, the gap between germline ends came to 6 bases.

CDR3 nucleotides: TGTGCCAGCAGTACCCGACAAGCCTACGAGCAGTACTTC. This encodes CASSTRQAYEQYF. V is TRBV7-2 and J is TRBJ2-7; no clear D gene. This CDR3 has 13 amino acids. Trimming shortened V by 6 bases and J by 2 bases, and 11 bases separated the two germline ends. CDR1 is SGHTA and CDR2 is FQGNSA in the germline V gene.

The chain employs TRBV27 and TRBJ1-1; 7 bases match TRBD1. This CDR3 contains 18 residues. Looked up from germline, CDR1 is MNHEY and CDR2 is SMNVEV (reference sequence). V was pared by 5 bases and J by 2 bases, with 17 bases of the junction left unmatched. The CDR3: CASSRYLATGTENTEAFF. DNA of the CDR3: TGTGCCAGCAGTCGTTATCTAGCTACCGGGACAGAAAACACTGAAGCTTTCTTT.

The J gene is TRBJ1-2, the V gene TRBV30, with D possibly matching TRBD1 (5 bases). Germline V lookup: CDR1 GTSNPN, CDR2 SVGIG (reference sequence). Trimming left V 1 base short and J 2 bases short, with 11 bases between. The CDR3 consists of 14 residues. CDR3 loop: CAWSEGNSNYGYTF. The CDR3 coding sequence is TGTGCCTGGAGTGAGGGGAATTCGAACTATGGCTACACCTTC.

The rearrangement links TRBV6-5 to TRBJ2-5; possible D gene TRBD2, 6 bases. V gave up 3 bases and J gave up 1 base, with 12 bases separating them. Germline CDR1 and CDR2: MNHEY and SVGAGI. This CDR3 has 15 residues. The CDR3 loop reads CASSYFGLRQETQYF. For the CDR3, the DNA is TGTGCCAGCAGTTATTTCGGACTACGCCAAGAGACCCAGTACTTC.

This sequence joins TRBV5-1 and TRBJ2-7; D is possibly TRBD1 (5 bases). The V end lost 5 bases, the J end lost 8 bases, and 11 bases lay between the germline ends. The CDR3 spans 11 residues. Germline CDR1 and CDR2: SGHRS and YFSETQ. The CDR3 is CASSSQVKQYF. DNA for the CDR3: TGCGCCAGCAGTTCACAGGTGAAGCAGTACTTC.

CDR3 sequence reads: CASSATGGAGNGYTF. Written as DNA, the CDR3 is TGTGCCAGCAGCGCCACAGGGGGCGCCGGGAATGGCTACACCTTC. J is TRBJ1-2 and V is TRBV9; 9 bases are shared with TRBD1. V dropped 3 bases and J dropped 6; count of bases not matched to a gene: 9. Germline V gives CDR1 SGDLS, CDR2 YYNGEE. The CDR3 sequence is 15 residues long.

This chain links TRBV29-1 with TRBJ1-2; D is perhaps TRBD1 (5 bases). Germline V gives CDR1 SQVTM, CDR2 ANQGSEA. The CDR3 contains 14 residues. V lost 4 bases to trimming and J lost 6 bases, with 18 bases between them. Here the CDR3 DNA reads TGCAGCGTTGGAGGGGCGGGGGATCTTCATGGCTACACCTTC. It is translated as CSVGGAGDLHGYTF.

With regard to this clone: The junction departs from germline at one end; a sequencing error may be responsible. This sequence joins TRBV7-7 and TRBJ2-3, with TRBD2 matching 10 bases. Germline V gene sequence: CDR1 SSHAT, CDR2 FNYEAQ (reference sequence). The CDR3 covers 16 residues. The CDR3 protein is CASSLPLAGVADTQYF. The CDR3 DNA sequence: TGTGCTAGCAGCTTACCCCTAGCGGGAGTGGCAGATACGCAGTATTTT.

The rearrangement joins TRBV18 to TRBJ2-5, with TRBD2 matching over 9 bases. The germline gives CDR1 KGHSH, CDR2 LQKENI. V gave up 1 base and J gave up 0 bases; unmatched junction bases: 6. The CDR3 contains 17 residues. CDR3 protein: CASSPLARLADQETQYF. CDR3 sequence (DNA): TGTGCCAGCTCACCACTCGCCCGACTAGCGGACCAAGAGACCCAGTACTTC.

The chain is built from TRBV7-8 and TRBJ1-6; TRBD1 might be the D (5 bases). The germline CDR1 and CDR2 sequences are SGHVS and FQNEAQ. The CDR3 covers 18 residues. With 0 bases removed from V and 7 bases from J, the gap between germline ends came to 19 bases. The CDR3 loop reads CASSLAVFLGTGNSPLHF. As DNA, the CDR3 is TGTGCCAGCAGCTTAGCGGTTTTCTTGGGGACTGGGAATTCACCCCTCCACTTT.